The T cell receptor (beta chain) described here comes from a study of blood T cell repertoires in COVID-19. Study at large: COVID-19 samples collected from the United States, Italy and Spain covered acute and convalescent phases. Sources were T cells, B-cell-depleted T cells, or PBMCs; the material itself was cDNA or gDNA.

How the authors handled the data: Reference gene primer amplification in the assay estimated nucleated cell counts. Produced via immunoSEQ multiplex PCR; TCRdb's table is partial and in-frame only. The V and J calls and the clone size are those of that table, but D and trimming were determined from the DNA. The table shows 110,000 or so clones, with more than 75% occurring only once. With 0 bases removed from V and 2 bases from J, the gap between germline ends came to 7 bases. The CDR3 length is 13 residues. Looked up from germline, CDR1 is SQVTM and CDR2 is ANQGSEA. This sequence originates from a man aged 55 to 69 with acute or convalescent COVID-19. Material for sequencing was peripheral blood. V and J are TRBV29-1 and TRBJ1-1; unclear D gene. The CDR3 nucleotides are TGCAGCGTTGAAGATATGGCAAACACTGAAGCTTTCTTT. Protein sequence: CSVEDMANTEAFF. The full variable domain, with the rest looked up from reference TRBV29-1 and TRBJ1-1, is SAVISQKPSRDICQRGTSLTIQCQVDSQVTMMFWYRQQPGQSLTLIATANQGSEATYESGFVIDKFPISRPNLTFSTLTVSNMSPEDSSIYLCSVEDMANTEAFFGQGTRLTVV.